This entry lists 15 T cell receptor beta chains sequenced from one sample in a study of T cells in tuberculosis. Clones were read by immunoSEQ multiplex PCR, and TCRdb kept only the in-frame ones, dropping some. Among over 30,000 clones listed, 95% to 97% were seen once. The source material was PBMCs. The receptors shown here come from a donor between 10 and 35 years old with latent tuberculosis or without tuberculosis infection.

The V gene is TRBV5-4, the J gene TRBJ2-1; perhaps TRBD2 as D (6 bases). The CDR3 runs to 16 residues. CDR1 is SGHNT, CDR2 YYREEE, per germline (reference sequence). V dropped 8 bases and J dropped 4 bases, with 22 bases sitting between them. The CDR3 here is CASSLRRDDSYNEQFF. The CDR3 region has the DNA TGTGCCAGTAGCCTGCGGCGGGACGATTCGTACAATGAGCAGTTCTTC. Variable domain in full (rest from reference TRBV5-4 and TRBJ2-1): ETGVTQSPTHLIKTRGQQVTLRCSSQSGHNTVSWYQQALGQGPQFIFQYYREEENGRGNFPPRFSGLQFPNYSSELNVNALELDDSALYLCASSLRRDDSYNEQFFGPGTRLTVL.

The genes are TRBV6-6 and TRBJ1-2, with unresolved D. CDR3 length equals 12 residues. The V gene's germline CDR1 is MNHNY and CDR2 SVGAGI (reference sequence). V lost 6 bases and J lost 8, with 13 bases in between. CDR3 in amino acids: CASSITQWGYTF. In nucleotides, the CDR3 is TGTGCCAGCAGCATAACCCAGTGGGGCTACACCTTC.

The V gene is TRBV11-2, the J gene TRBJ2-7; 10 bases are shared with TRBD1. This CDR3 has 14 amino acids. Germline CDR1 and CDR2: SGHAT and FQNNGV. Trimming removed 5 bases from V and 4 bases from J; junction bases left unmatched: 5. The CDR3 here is CASSRPGQGYEQYF. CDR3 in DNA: TGTGCCAGCAGCCGACCGGGACAGGGGTACGAGCAGTACTTC.

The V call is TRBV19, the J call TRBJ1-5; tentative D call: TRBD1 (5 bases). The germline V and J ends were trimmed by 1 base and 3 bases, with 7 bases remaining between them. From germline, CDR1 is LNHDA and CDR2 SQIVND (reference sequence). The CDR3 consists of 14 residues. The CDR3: CASSIGQYNQPQHF. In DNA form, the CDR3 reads TGTGCCAGTAGTATAGGACAGTACAATCAGCCCCAGCATTTT. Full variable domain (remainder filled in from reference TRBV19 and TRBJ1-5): DGGITQSPKYLFRKEGQNVTLSCEQNLNHDAMYWYRQDPGQGLRLIYYSQIVNDFQKGDIAEGYSVSREKKESFPLTVTSAQKNPTAFYLCASSIGQYNQPQHFGDGTRLSIL.

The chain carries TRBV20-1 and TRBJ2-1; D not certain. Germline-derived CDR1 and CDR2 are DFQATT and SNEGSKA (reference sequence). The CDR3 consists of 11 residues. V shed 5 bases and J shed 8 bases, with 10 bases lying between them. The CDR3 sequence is CSAPTPDEQFF. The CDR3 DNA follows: TGCAGTGCTCCCACCCCGGATGAGCAGTTCTTC.

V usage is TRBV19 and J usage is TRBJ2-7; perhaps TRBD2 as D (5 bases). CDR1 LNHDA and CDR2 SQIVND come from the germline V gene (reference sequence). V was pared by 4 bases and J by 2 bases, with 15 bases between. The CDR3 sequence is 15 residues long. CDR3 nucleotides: TGTGCCAGTAGTACGAGAGCGGCGATCCCCTACGAGCAGTACTTC. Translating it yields CASSTRAAIPYEQYF.

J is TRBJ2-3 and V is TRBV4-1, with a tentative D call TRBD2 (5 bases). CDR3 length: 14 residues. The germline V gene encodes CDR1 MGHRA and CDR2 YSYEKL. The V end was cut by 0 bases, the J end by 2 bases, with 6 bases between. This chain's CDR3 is CASSQELATDTQYF. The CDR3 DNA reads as TGCGCCAGCAGCCAAGAGCTAGCCACAGATACGCAGTATTTT.

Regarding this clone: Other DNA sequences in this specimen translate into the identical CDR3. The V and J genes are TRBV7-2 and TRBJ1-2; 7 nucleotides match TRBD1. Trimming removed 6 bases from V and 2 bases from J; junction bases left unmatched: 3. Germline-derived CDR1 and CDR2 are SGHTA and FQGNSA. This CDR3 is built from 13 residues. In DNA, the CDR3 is TGTGCCAGCAGTCCGGACAGGAACTATGGCTACACCTTC. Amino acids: CASSPDRNYGYTF.

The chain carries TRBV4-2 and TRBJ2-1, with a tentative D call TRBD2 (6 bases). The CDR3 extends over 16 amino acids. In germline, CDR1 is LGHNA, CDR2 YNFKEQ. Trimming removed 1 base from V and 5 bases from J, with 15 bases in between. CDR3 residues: CASSQGSRGKDNEQFF. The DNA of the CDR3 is TGTGCCAGCAGCCAAGGAAGTCGGGGGAAGGACAATGAGCAGTTCTTC.

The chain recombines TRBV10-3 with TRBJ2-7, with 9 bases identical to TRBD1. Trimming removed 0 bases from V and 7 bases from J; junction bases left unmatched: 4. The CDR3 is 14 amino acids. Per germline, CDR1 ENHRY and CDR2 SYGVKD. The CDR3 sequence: CAISESTGGGEQYF. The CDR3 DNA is TGTGCCATCAGTGAGTCGACAGGGGGTGGGGAGCAGTACTTC.

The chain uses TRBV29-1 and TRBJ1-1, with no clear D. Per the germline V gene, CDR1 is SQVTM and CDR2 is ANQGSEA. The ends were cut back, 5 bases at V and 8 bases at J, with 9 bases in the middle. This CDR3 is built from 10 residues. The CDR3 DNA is TGCAGCGTTAAGCTTGTCGAAGCTTTCTTT. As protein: CSVKLVEAFF.

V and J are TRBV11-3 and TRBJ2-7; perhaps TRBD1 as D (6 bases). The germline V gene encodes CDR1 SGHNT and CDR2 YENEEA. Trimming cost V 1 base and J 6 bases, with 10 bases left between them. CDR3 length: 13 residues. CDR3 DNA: TGTGCCAGCAGCTTAGGGACAGTTTCCGAGCAGTACTTC. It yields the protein CASSLGTVSEQYF.

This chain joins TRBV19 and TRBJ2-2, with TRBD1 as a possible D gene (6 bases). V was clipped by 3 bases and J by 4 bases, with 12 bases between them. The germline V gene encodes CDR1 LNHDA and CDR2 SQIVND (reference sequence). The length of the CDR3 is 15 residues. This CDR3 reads CASSMTQGSTGELFF. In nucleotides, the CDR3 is TGTGCCAGTAGTATGACGCAGGGGTCCACCGGGGAGCTGTTTTTT.

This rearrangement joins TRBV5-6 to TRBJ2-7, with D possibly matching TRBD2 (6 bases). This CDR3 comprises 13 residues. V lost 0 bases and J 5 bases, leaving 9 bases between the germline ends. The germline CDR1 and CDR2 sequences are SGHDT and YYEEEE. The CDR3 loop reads CASSLEWGDEQYF. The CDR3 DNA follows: TGTGCCAGCAGCTTGGAATGGGGGGACGAGCAGTACTTC.

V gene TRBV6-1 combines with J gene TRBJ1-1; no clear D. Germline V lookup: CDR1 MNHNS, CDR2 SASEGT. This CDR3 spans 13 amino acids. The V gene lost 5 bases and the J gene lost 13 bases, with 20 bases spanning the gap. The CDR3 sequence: CASSSRHWLVCFF. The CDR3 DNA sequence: TGTGCCAGCAGTTCCCGACACTGGTTAGTTTGTTTCTTT.